A single sample is the source of the 2 T cell receptor beta chains below, sequenced in a study of molecular identifiers for immune sequencing clone quantification. TCRdb ran MiXCR on the PCR reads and lists one entry per CDR3 protein. Counted here are hundreds of thousands of distinct CDR3 sequences, about 25% occurring once; the ten biggest clones make up 0.6% to 0.9%. What was sequenced was naive CD8+ T cells from blood, with Jurkat cell RNA spiked in. Subset meaning: FACS-sorted CD8+CD4-CCR7+CD45RA+ naive T cells. These receptors were collected from a human donor in good health. Some libraries in this study had Jurkat cell RNA spiked in.

This chain connects TRBV6-2 or TRBV6-3 to TRBJ1-5; tentatively, D is TRBD1 (6 bases). The CDR3 spans 15 residues. The germline gives CDR1 MNHEY, CDR2 SVGEGT. V lost 6 bases and J 4 bases, leaving 16 bases between the germline ends. The DNA for the CDR3 is TGTGCCAGCAGGAGGGAGGACAGTTTAAATCAGCCCCAGCATTTT. Translating gives CASRREDSLNQPQHF.

A remark on this clonotype: Given a much more abundant clone one base away, this may be a read error. The chain joins TRBV6-4 to TRBJ2-5, with D perhaps being TRBD1 or TRBD2 (5 bases each). Germline V gene sequence: CDR1 MRHNA, CDR2 SNTAGT. This CDR3 has 15 residues. As DNA, the CDR3 is TGTGCCAGCCAGTTCTTGGCAGGGACGCAAGAGGCCCAGTACTTC. Amino acids: CASQFLAGTQEAQYF.